The T cell receptor (beta chain) described here comes from a study of regulatory T cells in long-lasting Graves disease. Findings and caveats of the study: Fewer public clonotypes were shared by new patients (roughly 970) than by persistent patients (around 2,800). Favoring TRBV28, TRBJ1-2 and TRBJ2-5 was a feature seen in persistent disease.

The table lists this clonotype with a few counts. What it recognizes is unknown. Time point in this sample: newly diagnosed GD, antithyroid drugs for less than 3 months. PBMC RNA served as the TCR library source. Patients came from an endocrinology department in Xi'an, China. Per the germline V gene, CDR1 is SGHTA and CDR2 is FQGTGA. Trimming shortened V by 5 bases and J by 2 bases, and 11 bases separated the two germline ends. CDR3 length: 14 residues. Arm-PCR with iRepertoire HTBI primers amplified the CDR3 regions for these TCR beta libraries. TCRdb ran MiXCR on the multiplex PCR reads and lists one entry per CDR3 protein. Here the sample spans about 440,000 distinct CDR3 sequences, about 15% being singletons. This same sample was also taken into another study, of T cells in Graves' hyperthyroidism and ophthalmopathy. That report adds: TCR CDR3 underwent first-round RT-PCR with the HTBI primer set.

This sequence joins TRBV7-3 and TRBJ2-3; D is unclear. The sequence came from a woman in her 30s with Graves disease. Sequencing used peripheral blood mononuclear cells (PBMCs), obtained at new diagnosis, from a patient treated with antithyroid drugs. The CDR3 sequence is CASSIGGNTDTQYF. The CDR3 nucleotides are TGTGCCAGCAGCATCGGCGGCAACACAGATACGCAGTATTTT.